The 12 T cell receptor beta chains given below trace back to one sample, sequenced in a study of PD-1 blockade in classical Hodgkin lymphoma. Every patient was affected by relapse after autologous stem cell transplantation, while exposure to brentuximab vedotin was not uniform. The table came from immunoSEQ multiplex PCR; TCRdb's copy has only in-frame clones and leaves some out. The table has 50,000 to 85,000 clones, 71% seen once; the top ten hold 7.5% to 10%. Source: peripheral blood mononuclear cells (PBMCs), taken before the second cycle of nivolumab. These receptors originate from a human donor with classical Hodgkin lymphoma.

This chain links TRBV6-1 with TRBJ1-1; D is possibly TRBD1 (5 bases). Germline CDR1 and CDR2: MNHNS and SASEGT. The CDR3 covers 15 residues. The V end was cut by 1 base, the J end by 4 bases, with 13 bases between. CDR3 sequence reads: CASSEVIGVSTEAFF. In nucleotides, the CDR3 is TGTGCCAGCAGTGAAGTCATAGGGGTGAGCACTGAAGCTTTCTTT.

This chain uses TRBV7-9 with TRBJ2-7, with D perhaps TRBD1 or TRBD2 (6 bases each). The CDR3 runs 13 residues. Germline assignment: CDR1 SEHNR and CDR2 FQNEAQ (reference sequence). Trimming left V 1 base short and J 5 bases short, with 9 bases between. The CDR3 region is CASSLEGGHEQYF. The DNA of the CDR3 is TGTGCCAGCAGCTTAGAGGGGGGCCACGAGCAGTACTTC.

For the CDR3, the DNA is TGTGCCAGCGGACAGGATCTATGGCAGCCCCAGCATTTT. The encoded protein is CASGQDLWQPQHF. The chain employs TRBV6-6 and TRBJ1-5; 7 bases are a match to TRBD1. Germline CDR1 and CDR2: MNHNY and SVGAGI (reference sequence). V lost 8 bases, J lost 7 bases, and 8 bases stayed unmatched. The CDR3 is 13 amino acids.

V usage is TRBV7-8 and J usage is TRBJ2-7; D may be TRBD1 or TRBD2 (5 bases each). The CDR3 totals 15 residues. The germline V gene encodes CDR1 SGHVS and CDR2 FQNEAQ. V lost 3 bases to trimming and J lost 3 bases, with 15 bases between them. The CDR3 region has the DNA TGTGCCAGCAGCTTGGGGACGACGGACCTCTACGAGCAGTACTTC. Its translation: CASSLGTTDLYEQYF.

The DNA of the CDR3 is TGTGCCTGGTCCCCCTACCCGGGAAACACCATATATTTT. It yields the protein CAWSPYPGNTIYF. The chain joins TRBV30 to TRBJ1-3; D unresolved. The germline gives CDR1 GTSNPN, CDR2 SVGIG (reference sequence). Trimming took off 5 bases at V and 4 bases at J, with 12 bases between the two ends. There are 13 residues in the CDR3.

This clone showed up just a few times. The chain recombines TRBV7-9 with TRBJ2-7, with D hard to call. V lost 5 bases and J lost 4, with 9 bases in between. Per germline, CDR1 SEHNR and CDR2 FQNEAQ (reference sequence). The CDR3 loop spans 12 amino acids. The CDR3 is CASSLGSYEQYF. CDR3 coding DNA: TGTGCCAGCAGCCTAGGAAGTTACGAGCAGTACTTC.

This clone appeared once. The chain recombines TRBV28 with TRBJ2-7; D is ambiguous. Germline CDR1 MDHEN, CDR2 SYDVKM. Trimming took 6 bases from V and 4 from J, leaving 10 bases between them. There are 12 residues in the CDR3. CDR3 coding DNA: TGTGCCAGCAGCTTAGCTCGATACGAGCAGTACTTC. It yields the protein CASSLARYEQYF.

The CDR3 loop reads CASSRSYSPSTDTQYF. DNA of the CDR3: TGTGCCAGCAGCCGATCGTACAGTCCTAGCACAGATACGCAGTATTTT. The chain combines TRBV7-3 with TRBJ2-3, with no clear D. The CDR3 is 16 residues long. Germline V gene sequence: CDR1 SGHTA, CDR2 FQGTGA. V gave up 5 bases and J gave up 0 bases, with 15 bases separating them.

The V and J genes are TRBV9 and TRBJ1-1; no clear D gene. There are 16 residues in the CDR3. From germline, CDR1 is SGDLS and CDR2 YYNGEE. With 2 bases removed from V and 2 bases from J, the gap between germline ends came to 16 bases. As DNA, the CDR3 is TGTGCCAGCAGCGTGACACCAGCTACTCATAACACTGAAGCTTTCTTT. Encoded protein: CASSVTPATHNTEAFF. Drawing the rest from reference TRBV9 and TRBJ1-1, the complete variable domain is DSGVTQTPKHLITATGQRVTLRCSPRSGDLSVYWYQQSLDQGLQFLIQYYNGEERAKGNILERFSAQQFPDLHSELNLSSLELGDSALYFCASSVTPATHNTEAFFGQGTRLTVV.

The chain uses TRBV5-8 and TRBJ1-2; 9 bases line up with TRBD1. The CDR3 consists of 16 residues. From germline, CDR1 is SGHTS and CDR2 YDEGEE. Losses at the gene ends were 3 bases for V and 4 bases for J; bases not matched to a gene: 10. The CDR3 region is CASSSAGQGKSYGYTF. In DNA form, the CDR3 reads TGTGCCAGCAGCTCCGCGGGACAGGGAAAGTCCTATGGCTACACCTTC.

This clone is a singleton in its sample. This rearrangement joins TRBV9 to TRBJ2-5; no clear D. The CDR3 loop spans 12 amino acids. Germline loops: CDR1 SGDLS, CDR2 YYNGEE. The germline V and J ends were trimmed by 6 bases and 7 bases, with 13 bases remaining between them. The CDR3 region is CASNPQGPTQYF. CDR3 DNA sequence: TGTGCCAGCAACCCCCAAGGGCCGACCCAGTACTTC.

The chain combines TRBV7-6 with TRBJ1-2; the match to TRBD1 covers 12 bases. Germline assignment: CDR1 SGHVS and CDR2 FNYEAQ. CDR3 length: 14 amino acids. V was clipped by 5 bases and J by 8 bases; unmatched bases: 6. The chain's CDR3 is CASSPGTGGEGYTF. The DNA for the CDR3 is TGTGCCAGCAGCCCGGGGACAGGGGGCGAGGGCTACACCTTC.